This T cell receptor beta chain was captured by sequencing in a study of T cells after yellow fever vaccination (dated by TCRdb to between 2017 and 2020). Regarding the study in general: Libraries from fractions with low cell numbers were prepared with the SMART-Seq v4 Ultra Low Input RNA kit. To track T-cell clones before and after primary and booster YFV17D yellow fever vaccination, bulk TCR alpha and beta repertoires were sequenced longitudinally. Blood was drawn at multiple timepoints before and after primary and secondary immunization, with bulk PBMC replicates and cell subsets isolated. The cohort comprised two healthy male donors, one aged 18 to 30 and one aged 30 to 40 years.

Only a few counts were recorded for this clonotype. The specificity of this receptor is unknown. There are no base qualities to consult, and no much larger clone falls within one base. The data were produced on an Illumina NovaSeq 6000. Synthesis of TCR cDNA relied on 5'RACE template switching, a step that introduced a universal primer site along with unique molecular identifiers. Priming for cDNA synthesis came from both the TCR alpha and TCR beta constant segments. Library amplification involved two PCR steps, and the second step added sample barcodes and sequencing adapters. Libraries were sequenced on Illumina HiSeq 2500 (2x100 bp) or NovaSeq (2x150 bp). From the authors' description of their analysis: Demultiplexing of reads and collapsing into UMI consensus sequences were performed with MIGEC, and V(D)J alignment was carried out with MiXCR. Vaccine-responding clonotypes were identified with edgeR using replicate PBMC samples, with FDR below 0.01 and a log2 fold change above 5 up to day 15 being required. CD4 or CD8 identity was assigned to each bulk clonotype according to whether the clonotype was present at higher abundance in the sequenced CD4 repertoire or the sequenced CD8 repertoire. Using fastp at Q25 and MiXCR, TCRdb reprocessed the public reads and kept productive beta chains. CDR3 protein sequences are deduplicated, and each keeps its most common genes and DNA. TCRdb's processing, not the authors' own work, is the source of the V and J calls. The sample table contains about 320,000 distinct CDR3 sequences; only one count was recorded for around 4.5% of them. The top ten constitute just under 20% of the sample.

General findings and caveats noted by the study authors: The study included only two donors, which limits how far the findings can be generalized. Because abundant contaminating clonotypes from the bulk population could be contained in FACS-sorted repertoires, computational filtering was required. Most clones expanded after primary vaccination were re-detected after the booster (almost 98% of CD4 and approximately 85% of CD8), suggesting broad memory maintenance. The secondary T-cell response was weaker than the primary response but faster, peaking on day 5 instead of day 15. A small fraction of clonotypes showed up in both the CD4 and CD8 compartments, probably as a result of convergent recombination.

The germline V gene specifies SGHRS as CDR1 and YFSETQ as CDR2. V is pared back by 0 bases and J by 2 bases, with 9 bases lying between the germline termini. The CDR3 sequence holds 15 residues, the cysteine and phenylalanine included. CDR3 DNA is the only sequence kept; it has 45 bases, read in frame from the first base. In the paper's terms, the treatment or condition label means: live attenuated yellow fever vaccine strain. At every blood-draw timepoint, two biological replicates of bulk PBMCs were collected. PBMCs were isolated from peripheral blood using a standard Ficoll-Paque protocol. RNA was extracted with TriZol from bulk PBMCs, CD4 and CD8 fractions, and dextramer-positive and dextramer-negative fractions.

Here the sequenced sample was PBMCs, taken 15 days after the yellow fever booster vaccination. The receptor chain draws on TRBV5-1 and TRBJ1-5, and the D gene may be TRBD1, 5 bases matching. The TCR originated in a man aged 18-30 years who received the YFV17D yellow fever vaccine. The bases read TGCGCCAGCAGCTTGGGGGGCGAGGGCAATCAGCCCCAGCATTTT. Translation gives CASSLGGEGNQPQHF.